The 7 T cell receptor beta chains reported below all come from one sample, sequenced in a study of blood T cell repertoires in COVID-19. This table comes from immunoSEQ multiplex PCR, and its TCRdb copy is limited to in-frame clones, with some not included. The sample records about 190,000 clones, less than 90% being singletons. Specimen: peripheral blood. The receptors shown here come from a man under 40 with acute or convalescent COVID-19.

V is TRBV5-6 and J is TRBJ1-1; 8 nucleotides agree with TRBD1. V shed 3 bases, J shed 6 bases, and the junction held 10 bases outside the gene matches. This CDR3 is 15 amino acids long. Germline CDR1 SGHDT, CDR2 YYEEEE. The CDR3 loop is CASSSGDRPRPEAFF. The CDR3 region has the DNA TGTGCCAGCAGCTCGGGGGACAGGCCGAGACCTGAAGCTTTCTTT. Drawing the rest from reference TRBV5-6 and TRBJ1-1, the complete variable domain is DAGVTQSPTHLIKTRGQQVTLRCSPKSGHDTVSWYQQALGQGPQFIFQYYEEEERQRGNFPDRFSGHQFPNYSSELNVNALLLGDSALYLCASSSGDRPRPEAFFGQGTRLTVV.

The gene calls are TRBV30 and TRBJ2-5, with TRBD1 matching 10 bases. Trimming removed 7 bases from V and 4 bases from J; junction bases left unmatched: 9. Looked up from germline, CDR1 is GTSNPN and CDR2 is SVGIG (reference sequence). This CDR3 spans 14 amino acids. The CDR3 nucleotides are TGTGCCTTCCTCGACAGGGGGCGAGTAGAGACCCAGTACTTC. Protein sequence: CAFLDRGRVETQYF.

This chain uses TRBV6-6 with TRBJ2-5; 12 bases fit TRBD2. Germline loops: CDR1 MNHNY, CDR2 SVGAGI (reference sequence). The CDR3 spans 16 residues. Losses at the gene ends were 5 bases for V and 7 bases for J; bases not matched to a gene: 11. The DNA of the CDR3 is TGTGCCAGCAGTCGAGGACTAGCGGGACCCACGGGGACCCAGTACTTC. It translates to CASSRGLAGPTGTQYF.

This chain connects TRBV7-6 to TRBJ2-2; 11 nucleotides match TRBD1. The trim removed 5 bases at V and 5 bases at J, leaving 7 bases unmatched. The germline V gene has CDR1 SGHVS and CDR2 FNYEAQ. The CDR3 is 16 amino acids. In DNA form, the CDR3 reads TGTGCCAGCAGCCCTCGGACAGGGGGCGGGACCGGGGAGCTGTTTTTT. Protein: CASSPRTGGGTGELFF.

The chain has TRBV5-8 and TRBJ1-2; possible D gene TRBD1, 6 bases. Trimming took 0 bases from V and 3 from J, leaving 6 bases between them. The CDR3 covers 13 residues. Per germline, CDR1 SGHTS and CDR2 YDEGEE. CDR3 loop: CASSLDRDYGYTF. CDR3 in DNA: TGTGCCAGCAGCTTGGACAGGGACTATGGCTACACCTTC.

The CDR3 sequence: CASSVAPGGNEQFF. CDR3 coding DNA: TGTGCCAGCAGCGTAGCTCCGGGGGGGAATGAGCAGTTCTTC. This rearrangement joins TRBV9 to TRBJ2-1; TRBD2 matches at 8 bases. Trimming at V came to 0 bases and at J to 7 bases, leaving 3 bases not matched to a gene. CDR1 is SGDLS and CDR2 is YYNGEE in the germline V gene. This CDR3 spans 14 amino acids.

The chain links TRBV5-8 to TRBJ1-1; 9 bases line up with TRBD1. The trim removed 2 bases at V and 5 bases at J, leaving 4 bases unmatched. Germline values: CDR1 SGHTS, CDR2 YDEGEE. This CDR3 region has 14 residues. CDR3 loop: CASSFNGQGTEAFF. CDR3 nucleotide sequence: TGTGCCAGCAGCTTCAATGGACAGGGGACTGAAGCTTTCTTT.